The text below deals with one T cell receptor (beta chain). The junction had 6 bases not matched to a gene; V was cut back by 4 bases and J by 6 bases. CDR3 length: 14 amino acids. This sample is drawn from a study of control samples from healthy donors and cancer patients. Repertoires were generated with immunoSEQ multiplex PCR, while TCRdb's copy carries only in-frame clones and drops some. The table records over 50,000 clones, around 96% of them present only once. The chain recombines TRBV23-1 with TRBJ1-1; 9 positions match TRBD1. TRBV23-1 is treated as an ORF (open reading frame) with a function not yet certain. This clonotype originated in a woman in her late teens or twenties in good health. The specimen was blood. The CDR3 DNA reads TGCGCCAGCAGTCGAACAGGGGGCAGGGCTGAAGCTTTCTTT. Its translation: CASSRTGGRAEAFF.